The 5 T cell receptor beta chains below all came from one sample that was sequenced in a study of T cells in Graves' hyperthyroidism and ophthalmopathy. RNA transcripts gave rise to amplified TCR beta CDR3 regions. RT-PCR in the first round (using the HTBI primer set) targeted the TCR CDR3. TCRdb used MiXCR to reprocess the multiplex PCR reads, holding one entry per CDR3 protein. Found here are some 600,000 distinct CDR3 sequences, over 11% of them singletons; the top ten hold about 5.8%. The sequenced sample was blood. These receptors came from a woman aged 25 to 39 with Graves' hyperthyroidism that later progressed to Graves' ophthalmopathy.

This clonotype appeared a few times. V is TRBV6-1 and J is TRBJ2-3; 10 nucleotides match TRBD1. The CDR3 spans 16 residues. The V segment lost 8 bases and the J segment 3 bases; nucleotides outside the gene matches: 11. CDR1 and CDR2 from the germline V gene are MNHNS and SASEGT. CDR3 nucleotide sequence: TGTGCCAGCCGCGGGTTAGAGGACAGGGGGACAGATACGCAGTATTTT. Translation gives CASRGLEDRGTDTQYF.

This clonotype appeared many times. J is TRBJ2-3 and V is TRBV5-1, with TRBD1 matching over 7 bases. The germline CDR1 and CDR2 sequences are SGHRS and YFSETQ. Germline trimming cut 1 base from V and 0 bases from J; bases unmatched to any gene: 8. The CDR3 has 17 residues. The CDR3 reads CASSLPQGVTSTDTQYF. The CDR3 region has the DNA TGCGCCAGCAGCTTGCCCCAGGGGGTTACTAGCACAGATACGCAGTATTTT.

This clonotype showed up many times. The V gene is TRBV19, the J gene TRBJ1-5; D is unresolved. This CDR3 has 16 residues. Germline assignment: CDR1 LNHDA and CDR2 SQIVND (reference sequence). Between the trimmed V and J ends, which lost 3 bases and 3 bases, there was a span of 15 bases. CDR3 sequence reads: CASSMGSGQINQPQHF. The CDR3 bases are TGTGCCAGTAGTATGGGTAGCGGGCAGATCAATCAGCCCCAGCATTTT.

Many counts were recorded for this clonotype. The chain joins TRBV2 to TRBJ1-2; 8 bases align to TRBD1. The V and J ends lost 6 bases and 0 bases, in that order; junction bases with no gene match: 3. The CDR3 is made up of 14 amino acids. Germline V gene lookup returns CDR1 SNHLY and CDR2 FYNNEI. The CDR3 DNA reads TGTGCCAGCAGGATACAGGGGGCTAACTATGGCTACACCTTC. Translated: CASRIQGANYGYTF.

The chain uses TRBV5-1 and TRBJ2-5, with unresolved D. The CDR3 consists of 12 residues. Between the trimmed V and J ends, which lost 4 bases and 13 bases, there was a span of 17 bases. Germline CDR1 reads SGHRS; CDR2 reads YFSETQ. The CDR3 loop reads CASSPGREAPYF. The CDR3 coding sequence is TGCGCCAGCAGCCCTGGTAGGGAAGCCCCGTACTTC.